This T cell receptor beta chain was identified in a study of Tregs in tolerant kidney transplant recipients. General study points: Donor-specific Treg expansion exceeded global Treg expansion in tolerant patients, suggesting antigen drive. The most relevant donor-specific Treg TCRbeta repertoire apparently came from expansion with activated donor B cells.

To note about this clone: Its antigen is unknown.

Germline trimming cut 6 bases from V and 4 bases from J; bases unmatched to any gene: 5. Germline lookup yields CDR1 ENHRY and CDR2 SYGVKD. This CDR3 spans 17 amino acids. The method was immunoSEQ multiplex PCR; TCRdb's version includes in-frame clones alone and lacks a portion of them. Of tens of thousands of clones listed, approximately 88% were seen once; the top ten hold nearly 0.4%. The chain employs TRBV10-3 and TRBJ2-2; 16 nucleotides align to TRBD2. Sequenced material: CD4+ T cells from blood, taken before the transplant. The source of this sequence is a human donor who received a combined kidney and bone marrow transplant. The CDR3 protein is CAISGGLAGGSTGELFF. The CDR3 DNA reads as TGTGCCATCAGCGGGGGACTAGCGGGAGGGAGCACCGGGGAGCTGTTTTTT.